One T cell receptor beta chain is described in this entry. These data originate in a study of blood T cell repertoires in COVID-19. The overall study: Sources were T cells, B-cell-depleted T cells, or PBMCs; the material itself was cDNA or gDNA.

V was cut by 5 bases and J by 2 bases, with 12 bases left in between. This CDR3 contains 14 residues. Germline V lookup: CDR1 SNHLY, CDR2 FYNNEI. Sequencing was performed with immunoSEQ multiplex PCR; in TCRdb, only in-frame clones are kept and a portion is missing. The sample includes over 30,000 clones, 65% to 90% of them seen just once. This clonotype was obtained from a woman in her sixties with active COVID-19. Sequencing input: peripheral blood. This chain links TRBV2 with TRBJ1-2; D call uncertain. CDR3 amino acids: CASSKTPGNYGYTF. For the CDR3, the DNA is TGTGCCAGCAGTAAAACTCCGGGGAACTATGGCTACACCTTC.